Listed below are T cell receptor beta chains from one sample, sequenced in a study of immune evolution from preneoplasia to lung adenocarcinoma. Some clones are missing from TCRdb's copy, which holds only in-frame ones; the method was immunoSEQ multiplex PCR. The profile shows 3,000 or so clones, 88% of them singletons. Sequenced input: FFPE invasive lung adenocarcinoma tissue. The receptors derive from a person aged 70 to 85 with invasive lung adenocarcinoma. Each CDR3 is given with its conserved first and last residue. The order of the fields is CDR3 protein, CDR3 DNA, V gene, clone size, D gene, J gene. The D gene is left open where the match is weak. A clone size is listed for some rows: how often the clone was seen (once, few, many), or a class if it is expanded.

CDR3aa: CASSEVGYTF; CDR3nt: TGTGCCAGCAGTGAGGTGGGCTACACCTTC; v_gene: TRBV25-1; abundance: -; d_gene: -; j_gene: TRBJ1-2
CDR3aa: CASSIGWDGYTF; CDR3nt: TGTGCCAGCAGCATAGGATGGGATGGCTACACCTTC; v_gene: TRBV9; abundance: -; d_gene: -; j_gene: TRBJ1-2
CDR3aa: CASSPLGREFDEQFF; CDR3nt: TGTGCCAGCAGCCCCCTGGGGCGGGAGTTCGATGAGCAGTTCTTC; v_gene: TRBV7-3; abundance: once; d_gene: TRBD2; j_gene: TRBJ2-1
CDR3aa: CASSPPLGLASEQYF; CDR3nt: TGTGCCAGCTCACCACCTTTGGGACTAGCTAGCGAGCAGTACTTC; v_gene: TRBV18; abundance: -; d_gene: TRBD2; j_gene: TRBJ2-7
CDR3aa: CASSPASGGLTEAFF; CDR3nt: TGTGCCAGCAGCCCCGCCTCGGGGGGACTCACTGAAGCTTTCTTT; v_gene: TRBV7-9; abundance: -; d_gene: -; j_gene: TRBJ1-1
CDR3aa: CASSLLEPGGFF; CDR3nt: TGTGCCAGCAGCTTGCTAGAGCCGGGTGGGTTCTTC; v_gene: TRBV7-2; abundance: -; d_gene: -; j_gene: TRBJ2-1
CDR3aa: CASSPHPPQEFYGYTF; CDR3nt: TGTGCCAGCTCACCCCATCCGCCACAGGAATTCTATGGCTACACCTTC; v_gene: TRBV18; abundance: -; d_gene: -; j_gene: TRBJ1-2
CDR3aa: CASSLAGTGMYEQYF; CDR3nt: TGTGCCAGTAGTTTGGCGGGGACAGGGATGTACGAGCAGTACTTC; v_gene: TRBV19; abundance: -; d_gene: TRBD1; j_gene: TRBJ2-7
CDR3aa: CASSLSRESYNEQFF; CDR3nt: TGTGCCAGCAGCTTATCTCGGGAATCCTACAATGAGCAGTTCTTC; v_gene: TRBV7-2; abundance: -; d_gene: -; j_gene: TRBJ2-1
CDR3aa: CASSLSTAIQETQYF; CDR3nt: TGTGCCAGCAGCTTATCTACGGCAATACAAGAGACCCAGTACTTC; v_gene: TRBV7-2; abundance: -; d_gene: -; j_gene: TRBJ2-5
CDR3aa: CASSPGHLYGYTF; CDR3nt: TGTGCCAGCAGCCCGGGACACCTCTATGGCTACACCTTC; v_gene: TRBV25-1; abundance: -; d_gene: -; j_gene: TRBJ1-2